The entry below gives a single TCR beta chain sequence along with its context. This sample stems from a study of blood T cell repertoires in COVID-19. On the study more broadly: The United States, Italy and Spain were the sources of the acute and convalescent COVID-19 samples. Sample material is recorded as cDNA or gDNA derived from T cells, B-cell-depleted T cells, or PBMCs.

V gave up 4 bases and J gave up 1 base, with 11 bases separating them. CDR1 is MGHRA and CDR2 is YSYEKL in the germline V gene. This CDR3 comprises 15 residues. Authors' analysis steps: The authors estimated nucleated cell counts from reference gene primer amplification. Sequencing used immunoSEQ multiplex PCR; TCRdb keeps in-frame clones, though not all of them. The D gene and trimming were derived from the DNA, and the V and J assignments and clone size from that table. This sample has about 120,000 clones, with around four fifths found just once. This TCR came from a man aged 30-40 years with acute or convalescent COVID-19. The V gene is TRBV4-1, the J gene TRBJ1-5; possible D gene TRBD1, 6 bases. Sequencing was done on a sample of peripheral blood. The CDR3 loop reads CASSRGGESNQPQHF. The CDR3 DNA follows: TGCGCCAGCAGCCGGGGGGGCGAAAGCAATCAGCCCCAGCATTTT.